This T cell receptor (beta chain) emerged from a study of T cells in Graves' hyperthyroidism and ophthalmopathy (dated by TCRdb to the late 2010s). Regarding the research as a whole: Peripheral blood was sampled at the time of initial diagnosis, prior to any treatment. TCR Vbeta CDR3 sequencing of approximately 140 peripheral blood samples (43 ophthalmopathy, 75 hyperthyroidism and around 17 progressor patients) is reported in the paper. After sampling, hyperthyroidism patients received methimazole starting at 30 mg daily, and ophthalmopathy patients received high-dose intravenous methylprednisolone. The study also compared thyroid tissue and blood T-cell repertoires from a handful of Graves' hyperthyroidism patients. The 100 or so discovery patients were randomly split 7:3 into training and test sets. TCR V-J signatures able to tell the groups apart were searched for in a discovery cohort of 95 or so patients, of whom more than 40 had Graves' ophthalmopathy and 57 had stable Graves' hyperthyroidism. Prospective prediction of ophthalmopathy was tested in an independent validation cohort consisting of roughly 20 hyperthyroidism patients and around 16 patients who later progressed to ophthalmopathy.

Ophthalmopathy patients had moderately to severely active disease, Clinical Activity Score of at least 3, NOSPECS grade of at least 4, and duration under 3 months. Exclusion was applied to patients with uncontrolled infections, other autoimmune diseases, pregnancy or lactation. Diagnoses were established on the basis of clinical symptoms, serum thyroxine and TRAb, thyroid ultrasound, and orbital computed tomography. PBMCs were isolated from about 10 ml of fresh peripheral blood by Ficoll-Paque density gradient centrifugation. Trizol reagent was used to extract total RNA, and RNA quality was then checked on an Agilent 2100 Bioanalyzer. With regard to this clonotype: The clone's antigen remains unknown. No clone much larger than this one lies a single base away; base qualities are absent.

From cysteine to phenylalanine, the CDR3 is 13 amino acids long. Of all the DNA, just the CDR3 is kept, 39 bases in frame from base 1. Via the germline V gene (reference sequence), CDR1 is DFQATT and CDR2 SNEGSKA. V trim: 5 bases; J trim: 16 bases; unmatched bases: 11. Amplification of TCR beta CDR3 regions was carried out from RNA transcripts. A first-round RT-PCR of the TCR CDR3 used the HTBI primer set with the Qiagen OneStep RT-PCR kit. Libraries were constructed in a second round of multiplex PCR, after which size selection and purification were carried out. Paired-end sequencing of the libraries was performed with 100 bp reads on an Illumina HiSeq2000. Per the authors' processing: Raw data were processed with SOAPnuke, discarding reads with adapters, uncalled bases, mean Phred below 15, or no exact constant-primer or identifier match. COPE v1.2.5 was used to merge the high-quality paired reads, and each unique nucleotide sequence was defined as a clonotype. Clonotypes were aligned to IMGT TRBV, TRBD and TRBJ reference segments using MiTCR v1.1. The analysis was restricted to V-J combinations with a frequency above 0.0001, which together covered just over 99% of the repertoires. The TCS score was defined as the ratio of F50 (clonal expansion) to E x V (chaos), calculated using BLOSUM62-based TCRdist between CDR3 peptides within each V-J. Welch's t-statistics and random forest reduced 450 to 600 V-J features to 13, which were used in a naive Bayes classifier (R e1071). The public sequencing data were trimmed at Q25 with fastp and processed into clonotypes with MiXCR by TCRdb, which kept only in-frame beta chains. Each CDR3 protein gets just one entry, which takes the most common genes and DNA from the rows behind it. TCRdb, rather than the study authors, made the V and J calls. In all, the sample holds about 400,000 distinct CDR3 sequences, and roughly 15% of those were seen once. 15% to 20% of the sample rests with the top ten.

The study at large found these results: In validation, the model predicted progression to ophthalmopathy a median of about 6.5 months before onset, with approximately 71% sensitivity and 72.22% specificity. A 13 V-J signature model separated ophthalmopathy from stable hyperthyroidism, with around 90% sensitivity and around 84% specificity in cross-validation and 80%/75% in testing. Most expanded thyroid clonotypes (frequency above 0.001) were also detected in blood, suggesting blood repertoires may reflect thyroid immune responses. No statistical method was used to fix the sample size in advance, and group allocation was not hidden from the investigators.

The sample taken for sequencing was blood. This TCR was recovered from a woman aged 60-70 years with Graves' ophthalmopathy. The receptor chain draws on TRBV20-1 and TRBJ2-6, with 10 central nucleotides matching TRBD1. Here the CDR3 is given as CSAPPGQGSLLTF. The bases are TGCAGTGCTCCGCCGGGACAGGGGTCCCTACTGACTTTC.